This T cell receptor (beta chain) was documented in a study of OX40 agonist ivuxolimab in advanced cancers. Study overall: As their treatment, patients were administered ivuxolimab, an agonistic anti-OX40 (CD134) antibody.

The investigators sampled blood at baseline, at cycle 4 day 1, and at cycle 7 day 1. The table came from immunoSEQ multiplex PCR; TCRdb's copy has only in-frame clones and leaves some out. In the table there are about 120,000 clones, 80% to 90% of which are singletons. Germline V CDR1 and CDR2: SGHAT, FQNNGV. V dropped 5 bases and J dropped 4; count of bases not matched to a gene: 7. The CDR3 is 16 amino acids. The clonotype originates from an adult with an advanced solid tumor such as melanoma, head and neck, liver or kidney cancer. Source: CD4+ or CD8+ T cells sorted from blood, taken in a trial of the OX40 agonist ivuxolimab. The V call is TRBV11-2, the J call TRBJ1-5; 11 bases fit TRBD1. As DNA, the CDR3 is TGTGCCAGCAGCCCCACCGGGACAGGGGGTAATCAGCCCCAGCATTTT. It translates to CASSPTGTGGNQPQHF.